One T cell receptor (beta chain) is described in this entry. These data originate in a study of technical replicates of blood from a handful of donors. V was trimmed by 2 bases and J by 3 bases, leaving 11 bases between them. Germline CDR1 and CDR2: SGHTA and FQGNSA. The CDR3 runs to 14 residues. Measured with immunoSEQ multiplex PCR; TCRdb has only the in-frame clones, and not every one. The sample shows 75,000 to 90,000 clones, 85% to 95% of them seen only once. Specimen: T cells isolated from PBMCs. The chain combines TRBV7-2 with TRBJ2-7; a possible D gene is TRBD1 (6 bases). The receptor comes from a human donor in good health. The chain's CDR3 is CASSLIGQSYEQYF. The CDR3 nucleotides are TGTGCCAGCAGCTTAATTGGACAGAGCTACGAGCAGTACTTC.